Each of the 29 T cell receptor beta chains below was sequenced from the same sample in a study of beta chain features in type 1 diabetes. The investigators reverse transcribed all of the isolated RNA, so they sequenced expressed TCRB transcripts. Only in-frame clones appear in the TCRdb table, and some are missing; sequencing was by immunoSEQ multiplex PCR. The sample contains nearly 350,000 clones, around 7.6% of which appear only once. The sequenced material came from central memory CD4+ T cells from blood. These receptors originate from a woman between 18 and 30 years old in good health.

Here the CDR3 reads CASRPRGKNEQYF. In DNA form, the CDR3 reads TGTGCCAGCAGGCCTAGGGGGAAGAACGAGCAGTACTTC. The V call is TRBV25-1, the J call TRBJ2-5, with a possible D match to TRBD1 (6 bases). The J call is uncertain, as TRBJ2-7 better fits the DNA end. Germline V lookup: CDR1 MGHDK, CDR2 SYGVNS. This CDR3 region has 13 residues.

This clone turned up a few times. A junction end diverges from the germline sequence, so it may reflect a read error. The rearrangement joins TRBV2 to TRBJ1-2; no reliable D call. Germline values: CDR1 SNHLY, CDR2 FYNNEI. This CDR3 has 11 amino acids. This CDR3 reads CAISEFTLYTF. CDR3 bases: TGTGCCATCAGTGAGTTCACCCTCTACACCTTC.

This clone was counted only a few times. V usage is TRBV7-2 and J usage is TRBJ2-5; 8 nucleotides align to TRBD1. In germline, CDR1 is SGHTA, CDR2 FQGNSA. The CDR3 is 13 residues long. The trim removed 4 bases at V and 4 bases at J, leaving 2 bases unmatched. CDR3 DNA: TGTGCCAGCAGCTCCGGGACAGGAGAGACCCAGTACTTC. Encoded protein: CASSSGTGETQYF.

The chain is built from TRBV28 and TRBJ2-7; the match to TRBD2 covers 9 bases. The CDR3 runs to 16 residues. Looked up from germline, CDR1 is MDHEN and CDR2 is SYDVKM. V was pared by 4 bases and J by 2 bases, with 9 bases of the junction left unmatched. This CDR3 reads CASSSPSSGTTYEQYF. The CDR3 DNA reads TGTGCCAGCAGTTCGCCGTCTAGCGGGACGACCTACGAGCAGTACTTC.

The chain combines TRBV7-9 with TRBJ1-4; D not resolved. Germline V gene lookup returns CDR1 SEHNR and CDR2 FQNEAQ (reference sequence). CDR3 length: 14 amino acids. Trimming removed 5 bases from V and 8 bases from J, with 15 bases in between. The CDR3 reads CASSQSPYGEKLFF. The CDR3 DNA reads TGTGCCAGCAGCCAATCTCCATATGGGGAAAAACTGTTTTTT.

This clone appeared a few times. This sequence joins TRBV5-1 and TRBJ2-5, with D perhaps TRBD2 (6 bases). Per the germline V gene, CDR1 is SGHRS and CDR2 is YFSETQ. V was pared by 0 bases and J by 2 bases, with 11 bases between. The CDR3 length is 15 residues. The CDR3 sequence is CASSLGLGAQETQYF. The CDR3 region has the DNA TGCGCCAGCAGCTTGGGACTAGGGGCACAAGAGACCCAGTACTTC.

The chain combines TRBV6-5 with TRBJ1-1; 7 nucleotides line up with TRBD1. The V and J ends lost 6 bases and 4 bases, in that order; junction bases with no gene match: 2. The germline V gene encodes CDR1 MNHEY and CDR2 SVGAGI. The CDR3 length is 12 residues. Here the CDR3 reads CASSGTVTEAFF. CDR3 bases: TGTGCCAGCAGCGGGACAGTCACTGAAGCTTTCTTT.

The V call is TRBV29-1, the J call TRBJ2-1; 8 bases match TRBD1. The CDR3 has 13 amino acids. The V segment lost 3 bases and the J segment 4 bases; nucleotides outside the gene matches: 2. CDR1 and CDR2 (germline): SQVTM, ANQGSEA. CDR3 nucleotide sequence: TGCAGCGTTGACAGGGGGCTTTACAATGAGCAGTTCTTC. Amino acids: CSVDRGLYNEQFF.

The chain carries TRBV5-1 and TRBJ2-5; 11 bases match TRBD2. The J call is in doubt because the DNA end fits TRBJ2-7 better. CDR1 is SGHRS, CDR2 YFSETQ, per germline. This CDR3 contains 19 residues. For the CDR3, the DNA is TGCGCCAGCAGCTCACCCGGGACTAGCGGCGCCTTTCTGGACTACGAGCAGTACTTC. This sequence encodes CASSSPGTSGAFLDYEQYF.

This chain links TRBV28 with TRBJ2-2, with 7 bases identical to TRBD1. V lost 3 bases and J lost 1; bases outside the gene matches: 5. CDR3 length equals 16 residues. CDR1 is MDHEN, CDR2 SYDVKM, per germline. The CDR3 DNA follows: TGTGCCAGCAGTTTTCAGCAGGGGGTGAACACCGGGGAGCTGTTTTTT. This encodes CASSFQQGVNTGELFF. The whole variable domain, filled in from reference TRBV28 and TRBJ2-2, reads DVKVTQSSRYLVKRTGEKVFLECVQDMDHENMFWYRQDPGLGLRLIYFSYDVKMKEKGDIPEGYSVSREKKERFSLILESASTNQTSMYLCASSFQQGVNTGELFFGEGSRLTVL.

The CDR3 DNA is TGTGCCAGCAGCTTAGATGGCGACACTGAAGCTTTCTTT. This translates into CASSLDGDTEAFF. The chain uses TRBV7-2 and TRBJ1-1, with D unclear. Germline V lookup: CDR1 SGHTA, CDR2 FQGNSA. V was cut by 1 base and J by 3 bases, with 6 bases left in between. The CDR3 has 13 residues.

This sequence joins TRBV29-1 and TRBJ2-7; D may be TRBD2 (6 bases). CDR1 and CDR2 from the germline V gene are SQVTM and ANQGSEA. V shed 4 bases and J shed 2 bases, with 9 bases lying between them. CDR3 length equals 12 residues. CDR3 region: CSVGASAYEQYF. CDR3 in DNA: TGCAGCGTTGGGGCTAGCGCCTACGAGCAGTACTTC.

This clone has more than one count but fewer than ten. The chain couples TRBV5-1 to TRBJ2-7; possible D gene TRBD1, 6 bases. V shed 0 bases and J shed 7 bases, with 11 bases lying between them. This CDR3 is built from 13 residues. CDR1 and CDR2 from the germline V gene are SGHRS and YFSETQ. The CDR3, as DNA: TGCGCCAGCAGCTTGGCGCAGGGGAGTGAGCAGTACTTC. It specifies CASSLAQGSEQYF.

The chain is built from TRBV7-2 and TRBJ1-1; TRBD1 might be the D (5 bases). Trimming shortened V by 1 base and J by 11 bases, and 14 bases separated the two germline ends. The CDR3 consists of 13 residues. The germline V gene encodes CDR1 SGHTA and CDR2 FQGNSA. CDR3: CASSLGTPGRAFF. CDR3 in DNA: TGTGCCAGCAGCTTAGGGACCCCAGGGAGGGCTTTCTTT.

The CDR3 is CSVEVAGVTFEQYF. Written as DNA, the CDR3 is TGCAGCGTTGAGGTAGCGGGAGTTACGTTCGAGCAGTACTTC. The chain couples TRBV29-1 to TRBJ2-7; 9 nucleotides align to TRBD2. CDR1 and CDR2 (germline): SQVTM, ANQGSEA. V was clipped by 3 bases and J by 6 bases; unmatched bases: 9. This CDR3 has 14 residues.

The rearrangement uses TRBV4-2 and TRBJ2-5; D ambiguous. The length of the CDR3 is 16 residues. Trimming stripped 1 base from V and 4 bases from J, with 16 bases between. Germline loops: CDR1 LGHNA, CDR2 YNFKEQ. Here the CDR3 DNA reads TGTGCCAGCAGCCAAGGCGGCAGTGGCCTGGGAGAGACCCAGTACTTC. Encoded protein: CASSQGGSGLGETQYF.

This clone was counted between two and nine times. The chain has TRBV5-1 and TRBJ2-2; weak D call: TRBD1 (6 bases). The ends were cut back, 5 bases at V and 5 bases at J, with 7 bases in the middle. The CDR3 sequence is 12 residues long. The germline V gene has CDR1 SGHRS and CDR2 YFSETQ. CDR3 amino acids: CASRQGTGELFF. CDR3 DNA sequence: TGCGCCAGCAGGCAGGGGACCGGGGAGCTGTTTTTT.

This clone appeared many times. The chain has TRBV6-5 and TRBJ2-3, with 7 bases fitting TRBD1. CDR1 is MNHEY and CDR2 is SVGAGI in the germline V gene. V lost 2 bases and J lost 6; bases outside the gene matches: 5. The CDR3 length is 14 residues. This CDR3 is CASSYLQGSDTQYF. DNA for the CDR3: TGTGCCAGCAGTTACCTACAGGGGTCGGATACGCAGTATTTT.

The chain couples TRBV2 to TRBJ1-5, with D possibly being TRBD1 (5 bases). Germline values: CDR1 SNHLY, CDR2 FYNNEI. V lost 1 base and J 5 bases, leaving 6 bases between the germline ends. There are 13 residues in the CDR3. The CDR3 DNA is TGTGCCAGCAGTGAAGACAGGCATCAGCCCCAGCATTTT. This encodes CASSEDRHQPQHF.

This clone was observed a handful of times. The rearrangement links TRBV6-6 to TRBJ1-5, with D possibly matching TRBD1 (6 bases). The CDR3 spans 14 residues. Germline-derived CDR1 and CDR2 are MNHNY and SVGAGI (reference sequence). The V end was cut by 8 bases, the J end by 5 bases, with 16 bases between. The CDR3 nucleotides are TGTGCCAGCCGTAAACAGGGTAGGGATCAGCCCCAGCATTTT. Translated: CASRKQGRDQPQHF.

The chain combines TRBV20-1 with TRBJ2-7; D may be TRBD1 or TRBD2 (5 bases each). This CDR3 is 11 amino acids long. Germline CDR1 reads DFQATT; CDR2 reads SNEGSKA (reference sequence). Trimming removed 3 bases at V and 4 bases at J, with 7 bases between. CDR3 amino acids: CSASGGYEQYF. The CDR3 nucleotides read TGCAGTGCTAGTGGGGGTTACGAGCAGTACTTC.

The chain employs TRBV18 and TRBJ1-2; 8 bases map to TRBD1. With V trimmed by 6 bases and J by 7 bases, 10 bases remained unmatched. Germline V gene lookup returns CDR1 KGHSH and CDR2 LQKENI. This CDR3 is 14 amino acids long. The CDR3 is CASSTNDRGGGYTF. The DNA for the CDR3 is TGTGCCAGCTCTACCAATGACAGGGGAGGTGGCTACACCTTC.

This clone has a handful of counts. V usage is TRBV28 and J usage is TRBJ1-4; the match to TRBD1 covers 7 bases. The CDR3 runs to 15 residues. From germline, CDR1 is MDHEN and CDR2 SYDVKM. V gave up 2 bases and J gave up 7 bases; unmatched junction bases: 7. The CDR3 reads CASSLAGGDGEKLFF. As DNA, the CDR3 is TGTGCCAGCAGTTTAGCAGGGGGTGATGGTGAAAAACTGTTTTTT. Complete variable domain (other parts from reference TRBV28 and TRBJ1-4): DVKVTQSSRYLVKRTGEKVFLECVQDMDHENMFWYRQDPGLGLRLIYFSYDVKMKEKGDIPEGYSVSREKKERFSLILESASTNQTSMYLCASSLAGGDGEKLFFGSGTQLSVL.

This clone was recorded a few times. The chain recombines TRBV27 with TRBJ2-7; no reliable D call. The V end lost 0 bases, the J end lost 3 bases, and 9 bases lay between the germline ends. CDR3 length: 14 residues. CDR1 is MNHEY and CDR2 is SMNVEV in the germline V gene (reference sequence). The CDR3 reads CASSLSPFGYEQYF. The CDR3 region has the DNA TGTGCCAGCAGTTTATCTCCTTTTGGCTACGAGCAGTACTTC.

The chain's CDR3 is CASSVGDLAGRYEQYF. CDR3 DNA sequence: TGTGCCAGCAGCGTAGGGGACTTAGCGGGTCGGTACGAGCAGTACTTC. The chain combines TRBV9 with TRBJ2-7; 7 positions match TRBD2. V lost 0 bases, J lost 4 bases, and 10 bases stayed unmatched. This CDR3 region has 16 residues. Germline CDR1 reads SGDLS; CDR2 reads YYNGEE. Using reference TRBV9 and TRBJ2-7 for the parts outside the CDR3, the full variable domain is DSGVTQTPKHLITATGQRVTLRCSPRSGDLSVYWYQQSLDQGLQFLIQYYNGEERAKGNILERFSAQQFPDLHSELNLSSLELGDSALYFCASSVGDLAGRYEQYFGPGTRLTVT.

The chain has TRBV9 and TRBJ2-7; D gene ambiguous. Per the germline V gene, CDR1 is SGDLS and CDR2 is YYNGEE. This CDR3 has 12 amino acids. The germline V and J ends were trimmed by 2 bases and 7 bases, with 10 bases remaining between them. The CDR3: CASSVEWGEQYF. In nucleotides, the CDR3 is TGTGCCAGCAGCGTTGAATGGGGTGAGCAGTACTTC.

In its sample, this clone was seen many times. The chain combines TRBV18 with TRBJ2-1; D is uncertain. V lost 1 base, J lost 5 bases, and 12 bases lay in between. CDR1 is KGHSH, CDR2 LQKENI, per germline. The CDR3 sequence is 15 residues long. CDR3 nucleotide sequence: TGTGCCAGCTCACCACAGGCCCAATTTAACAATGAGCAGTTCTTC. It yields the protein CASSPQAQFNNEQFF.

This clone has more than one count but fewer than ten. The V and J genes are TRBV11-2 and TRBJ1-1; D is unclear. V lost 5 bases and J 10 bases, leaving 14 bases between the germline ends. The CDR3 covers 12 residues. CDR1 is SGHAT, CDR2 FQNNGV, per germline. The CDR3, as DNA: TGTGCCAGCAGCCCCATCGACGGTCCAGCTTTCTTT. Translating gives CASSPIDGPAFF.

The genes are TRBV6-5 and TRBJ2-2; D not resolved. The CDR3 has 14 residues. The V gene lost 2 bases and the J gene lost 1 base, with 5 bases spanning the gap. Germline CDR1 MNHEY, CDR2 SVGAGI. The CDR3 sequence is CASSYRENTGELFF. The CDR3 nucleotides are TGTGCCAGCAGTTACAGGGAGAACACCGGGGAGCTGTTTTTT.